The source of this T cell receptor beta chain is a study of human T cells and chemical hapten exposure. Study information: TCR yield per sample varied, mainly due to pooled library volumes.

With regard to this clonotype: The antigen remains undetermined.

Individual cDNA molecules (in the library) carried attached unique molecular identifiers. TCRdb used MiXCR to reprocess the 5' RACE reads, holding one entry per CDR3 protein. The table records roughly 110,000 distinct CDR3 sequences, approximately 20% of them present only once. Someone pulled total RNA out of unfractionated whole blood. Whole-study findings and limits: TCRs whose frequency exceeded 1 in 1000 remained the same following DPC sensitization.

Looked up from germline, CDR1 is DFQATT and CDR2 is SNEGSKA (reference sequence). J gave up 3 bases and V 6 bases, and 3 bases lay outside the gene matches. The CDR3 contains 12 residues. This sequence originates from a human donor in good health. V and J are TRBV20-1 and TRBJ2-7, with TRBD1 identical over 9 bases. This CDR3 reads CSARQGVYEQYF. CDR3 nucleotide sequence: TGCAGTGCAAGACAGGGGGTCTACGAGCAGTACTTC.